One sample yielded the 31 T cell receptor beta chains listed below, sequenced in a study of neoadjuvant anti-PD-1 for oral cavity cancer. Method: immunoSEQ multiplex PCR; TCRdb's copy keeps in-frame clones and lacks some. This table holds under 10,000 clones, about 68% found once. This material consisted of tumor tissue, taken before nivolumab (anti-PD-1) treatment. These receptors all come from a person between 40 and 80 years old with oral cavity squamous cell carcinoma.

This chain connects TRBV20-1 to TRBJ1-2; 8 positions match TRBD1. Germline V CDR1 and CDR2: DFQATT, SNEGSKA (reference sequence). The CDR3 is 11 amino acids. The V gene end was trimmed by 3 bases and the J gene end by 8 bases; junction bases not matched to a gene: 2. CDR3 sequence (DNA): TGCAGTGCTAGTGGACAGGGAGGCTACACCTTC. This sequence encodes CSASGQGGYTF.

The chain's CDR3 is CATSGGQGSGNQPQHF. For the CDR3, the DNA is TGTGCCACCAGCGGCGGACAGGGTAGCGGGAATCAGCCCCAGCATTTT. This chain connects TRBV15 to TRBJ1-5, with TRBD1 identical over 8 bases. This CDR3 is 16 amino acids long. Germline V gives CDR1 LNHNV, CDR2 YYDKDF (reference sequence). The V segment lost 5 bases and the J segment 4 bases; nucleotides outside the gene matches: 10.

The chain carries TRBV19 and TRBJ1-2, with D maybe TRBD1 (6 bases). V lost 10 bases, J lost 4 bases, and 16 bases lay in between. Germline CDR1 is LNHDA and CDR2 is SQIVND (reference sequence). The CDR3 length is 13 residues. The CDR3 here is CATGAQTIYGYTF. The CDR3 region has the DNA TGTGCCACAGGGGCACAGACGATCTATGGCTACACCTTC. Filled out from reference TRBV19 and TRBJ1-2, the complete variable domain reads DGGITQSPKYLFRKEGQNVTLSCEQNLNHDAMYWYRQDPGQGLRLIYYSQIVNDFQKGDIAEGYSVSREKKESFPLTVTSAQKNPTAFYLCATGAQTIYGYTFGSGTRLTVV.

This chain connects TRBV25-1 to TRBJ2-7; 10 bases line up with TRBD2. V trimming: 5 bases; J trimming: 4 bases; junction bases outside the gene matches: 8. This CDR3 has 15 amino acids. Germline assignment: CDR1 MGHDK and CDR2 SYGVNS. The chain's CDR3 is CASSNIAGGVYEQYF. CDR3 DNA: TGTGCCAGCAGTAATATAGCGGGAGGTGTATACGAGCAGTACTTC.

This chain connects TRBV4-2 to TRBJ2-7; the D is unclear. This CDR3 is 13 amino acids long. The ends were cut back, 5 bases at V and 0 bases at J, with 8 bases in the middle. Germline V gene data show CDR1 as LGHNA and CDR2 as YNFKEQ. The CDR3 nucleotides read TGTGCCAGCAGCTTGCGCGGCTCCTACGAGCAGTACTTC. Its translation is CASSLRGSYEQYF.

The chain uses TRBV12-5 and TRBJ1-2; 11 bases are a match to TRBD1. V gave up 1 base and J gave up 4 bases; unmatched junction bases: 2. Germline values: CDR1 LGHNT, CDR2 FRNRAP. This CDR3 region has 15 residues. CDR3 sequence (DNA): TGTGCTAGTGGTTTGGGGGACAGGGGGTTCTATGGCTACACCTTC. Translated: CASGLGDRGFYGYTF.

This rearrangement joins TRBV10-3 to TRBJ2-3; D gene uncertain. The germline V gene has CDR1 ENHRY and CDR2 SYGVKD. Trimming took 7 bases from V and 6 from J, leaving 5 bases between them. CDR3 length: 10 residues. The CDR3 bases are TGTGCCATCAAAGGGGATACGCAGTATTTT. It yields the protein CAIKGDTQYF.

This clone was recorded once. The chain joins TRBV25-1 to TRBJ1-3; D not certain. Germline V gene sequence: CDR1 MGHDK, CDR2 SYGVNS. Between the trimmed V and J ends, which lost 1 base and 2 bases, there was a span of 12 bases. This CDR3 spans 16 amino acids. CDR3 loop: CASSESGRWAGNTIYF. The CDR3 DNA reads TGTGCCAGCAGTGAATCCGGGCGATGGGCTGGAAACACCATATATTTT.

The V and J genes are TRBV27 and TRBJ2-7; the match to TRBD2 covers 11 bases. This CDR3 is 14 amino acids long. Trimming at V came to 9 bases and at J to 5 bases, leaving 9 bases not matched to a gene. The germline gives CDR1 MNHEY, CDR2 SMNVEV (reference sequence). The CDR3 DNA reads as TGTGCCAGAACAACTAGCGGGAGACCCCACGAGCAGTACTTC. Translation: CARTTSGRPHEQYF.

The chain has TRBV5-1 and TRBJ2-5; possibly TRBD1 for D (7 bases). Germline assignment: CDR1 SGHRS and CDR2 YFSETQ. This CDR3 spans 14 amino acids. V shed 0 bases and J shed 4 bases, with 10 bases lying between them. Here the CDR3 reads CASSLDRGGETQYF. The CDR3, as DNA: TGCGCCAGCAGCTTGGACAGGGGAGGAGAGACCCAGTACTTC.

A few counts support this clone. The rearrangement joins TRBV6-5 to TRBJ1-2, with D possibly TRBD1 on 5 matching bases. The V end lost 2 bases, the J end lost 6 bases, and 16 bases lay between the germline ends. The CDR3 is made up of 15 amino acids. Germline V gene lookup returns CDR1 MNHEY and CDR2 SVGAGI. CDR3 nucleotides: TGTGCCAGCAGTTACGGTTTTCGGAGGGGCCATGGCTACACCTTC. Protein product: CASSYGFRRGHGYTF.

For this clone: One junction end does not reproduce the germline sequence, and a read error may be involved. V and J are TRBV2 and TRBJ2-7, with 8 nucleotides matching TRBD2. Germline V CDR1 and CDR2: SNHLY, FYNNEI. There are 14 residues in the CDR3. CDR3 nucleotide sequence: TGTGCCAGCAGTGAGTTAGCGGGGCCTTACGAACAGTACTTC. It is translated as CASSELAGPYEQYF.

The chain combines TRBV27 with TRBJ2-3, with D tentatively TRBD1 (5 bases). The CDR3 runs 11 residues. Germline values: CDR1 MNHEY, CDR2 SMNVEV (reference sequence). V dropped 8 bases and J dropped 7 bases, with 10 bases sitting between them. The CDR3 region has the DNA TGTGCCAGCCGCCAGGGATATACGCAGTATTTT. It codes for CASRQGYTQYF.

This clone was counted between two and nine times. V and J are TRBV25-1 and TRBJ2-7; unclear D gene. CDR3 length: 13 amino acids. The V end lost 4 bases, the J end lost 0 bases, and 7 bases lay between the germline ends. Germline CDR1 and CDR2: MGHDK and SYGVNS. The chain's CDR3 is CASSGLRSYEQYF. Here the CDR3 DNA reads TGTGCCAGCAGTGGCCTCCGCTCCTACGAGCAGTACTTC.

The V gene is TRBV18, the J gene TRBJ2-5, with 7 bases lining up with TRBD1. This CDR3 has 14 amino acids. Per germline, CDR1 KGHSH and CDR2 LQKENI. Trimming at V came to 5 bases and at J to 5 bases, leaving 8 bases not matched to a gene. The DNA for the CDR3 is TGTGCCAGCTCATATACAGGGGTCGGGGAGACCCAGTACTTC. It encodes CASSYTGVGETQYF.

The chain combines TRBV13 with TRBJ1-2, with D unresolved. This CDR3 comprises 14 residues. Trimming pared 1 base from V and 8 bases from J, leaving 14 bases between. Germline CDR1 PRHDT, CDR2 FYEKMQ (reference sequence). The CDR3 nucleotides are TGTGCCAGCAGCTTAGAACCAGGTTTTAAAGGCTACACCTTC. It translates to CASSLEPGFKGYTF.

The V call is TRBV14, the J call TRBJ2-1, with TRBD2 identical over 11 bases. Germline-derived CDR1 and CDR2 are SGHDN and FVKESK. V dropped 2 bases and J dropped 5; count of bases not matched to a gene: 8. The CDR3 has 17 amino acids. CDR3 in DNA: TGTGCCAGCAGCCAACCGAGACTAGCGGGAAGCGACAATGAGCAGTTCTTC. Residues: CASSQPRLAGSDNEQFF.

This clone has a handful of counts. The rearrangement uses TRBV2 and TRBJ2-2, with D possibly being TRBD2 (5 bases). Germline V gene data show CDR1 as SNHLY and CDR2 as FYNNEI. The CDR3 sequence is 12 residues long. With 7 bases removed from V and 7 bases from J, the gap between germline ends came to 10 bases. This chain's CDR3 is CASTGWGGELFF. DNA of the CDR3: TGTGCCAGCACGGGGTGGGGCGGGGAGCTGTTTTTT.

The table lists this clone with a few counts. CDR3 sequence (DNA): TGCGCCAGCAGCCAAGGTCGACCAGGGAGCAATCAGCCCCAGCATTTT. Amino acids: CASSQGRPGSNQPQHF. The chain links TRBV4-1 to TRBJ1-5, with a possible D match to TRBD1 (5 bases). The V end lost 1 base, the J end lost 1 base, and 11 bases lay between the germline ends. The CDR3 length is 16 residues. The germline CDR1 and CDR2 sequences are MGHRA and YSYEKL.

The rearrangement joins TRBV10-3 to TRBJ1-3, with D perhaps matching TRBD1 (5 bases). This CDR3 spans 17 amino acids. Deletions cut 0 bases from V and 0 bases from J, with 12 bases between. Germline-derived CDR1 and CDR2 are ENHRY and SYGVKD. The CDR3 nucleotides read TGTGCCATCAGTGAGTCCGGGACCCCGAGCTCTGGAAACACCATATATTTT. Protein sequence: CAISESGTPSSGNTIYF.

The chain has TRBV11-2 and TRBJ1-1; D is uncertain. The CDR3 sequence is 14 residues long. Germline V gives CDR1 SGHAT, CDR2 FQNNGV. V was pared by 0 bases and J by 6 bases, with 11 bases between. For the CDR3, the DNA is TGTGCCAGCAGCTTAGATCGTCGGGAGGCTGAAGCTTTCTTT. Amino acid sequence: CASSLDRREAEAFF.

This clone turned up a few times. The chain links TRBV7-3 to TRBJ1-6; possibly TRBD1 for D (6 bases). Germline-derived CDR1 and CDR2 are SGHTA and FQGTGA. The V end lost 1 base, the J end lost 7 bases, and 14 bases lay between the germline ends. The CDR3 extends over 16 amino acids. The CDR3 region is CASSLRVPGENSPLHF. The DNA for the CDR3 is TGTGCCAGCAGCTTAAGGGTCCCAGGGGAGAATTCACCCCTCCACTTT.

The chain couples TRBV28 to TRBJ2-7, with 11 bases aligning to TRBD2. V lost 7 bases to trimming and J lost 7 bases; unmatched junction nucleotides: 12. Germline values: CDR1 MDHEN, CDR2 SYDVKM. This CDR3 is built from 15 residues. CDR3 loop: CASIPSGRPSGEQYF. The CDR3 region has the DNA TGTGCCAGCATTCCTAGCGGGAGGCCTTCTGGGGAGCAGTACTTC.

This CDR3 is CASSLRSLGRAPNEQFF. Here the CDR3 DNA reads TGTGCCAGCAGCTTAAGAAGTCTCGGGAGGGCCCCCAATGAGCAGTTCTTC. The chain links TRBV7-2 to TRBJ2-1; TRBD2 aligns across 8 bases. Germline V lookup: CDR1 SGHTA, CDR2 FQGNSA. V was clipped by 2 bases and J by 6 bases; unmatched bases: 12. This CDR3 is 17 amino acids long.

V gene TRBV28 combines with J gene TRBJ1-1; D unclear. The CDR3 spans 13 residues. V shed 5 bases and J shed 5 bases, with 12 bases lying between them. Germline lookup yields CDR1 MDHEN and CDR2 SYDVKM. The CDR3 sequence is CASSPSERTEAFF. The CDR3 nucleotides read TGTGCCAGCAGTCCCTCGGAGAGGACTGAAGCTTTCTTT.

The CDR3 sequence: CASSQVVAGGNNEQFF. CDR3 nucleotides: TGCGCCAGCAGCCAAGTAGTAGCGGGGGGGAACAATGAGCAGTTCTTC. The V and J genes are TRBV4-1 and TRBJ2-1, with 11 bases that match TRBD2. V shed 1 base and J 5 bases; nucleotides not matched to a gene: 4. Germline V gives CDR1 MGHRA, CDR2 YSYEKL. CDR3 length: 16 amino acids.

The chain links TRBV14 to TRBJ2-2, with D unclear. Deletions cut 1 base from V and 3 bases from J, with 9 bases between. The CDR3 extends over 15 amino acids. The germline gives CDR1 SGHDN, CDR2 FVKESK. CDR3 loop: CASSQVGGYTGELFF. In DNA, the CDR3 is TGTGCCAGCAGCCAAGTGGGTGGCTACACCGGGGAGCTGTTTTTT.

The chain has TRBV7-9 and TRBJ2-7; 8 nucleotides match TRBD1. Germline V lookup: CDR1 SEHNR, CDR2 FQNEAQ (reference sequence). Trimming at V came to 5 bases and at J to 3 bases, leaving 9 bases not matched to a gene. CDR3 length equals 15 residues. The CDR3 reads CASSPRGTGIYEQYF. In nucleotides, the CDR3 is TGTGCCAGCAGCCCGAGGGGGACAGGAATCTACGAGCAGTACTTC.

This sequence joins TRBV29-1 and TRBJ1-1; possible D gene TRBD1, 6 bases. Germline CDR1 reads SQVTM; CDR2 reads ANQGSEA. The CDR3 spans 12 residues. Trimming removed 6 bases at V and 4 bases at J, with 12 bases between. The chain's CDR3 is CSVGHLSTEAFF. Written as DNA, the CDR3 is TGCAGCGTGGGACATTTGAGCACTGAAGCTTTCTTT.

This clone has only one observation. V and J are TRBV6-5 and TRBJ2-1, with 9 bases aligning to TRBD2. The CDR3 sequence is 13 residues long. The trim removed 7 bases at V and 8 bases at J, leaving 6 bases unmatched. CDR1 MNHEY and CDR2 SVGAGI come from the germline V gene. In nucleotides, the CDR3 is TGTGCCAGCACTCAAAGGACTAGCGATGAGCAGTTCTTC. Encoded protein: CASTQRTSDEQFF.

The chain has TRBV7-9 and TRBJ1-1, with 9 bases aligning to TRBD1. Germline loops: CDR1 SEHNR, CDR2 FQNEAQ (reference sequence). The CDR3 loop spans 14 amino acids. V was clipped by 6 bases and J by 2 bases; unmatched bases: 4. The CDR3, as DNA: TGTGCCAGCAGGACAGGGGGGCCAAACACTGAAGCTTTCTTT. Translating gives CASRTGGPNTEAFF.